This TCR beta chain originates from a study of beta chain features in type 1 diabetes. Study results and limitations: When VDJ junctions were examined, type 1 diabetes patients showed fewer insertions and more deletions.

Expressed TCRB transcripts were sequenced after all isolated RNA was converted to cDNA. For naive, central memory and regulatory T cell samples, reads averaged around 3.8 million. Sequenced by immunoSEQ multiplex PCR; TCRdb stores in-frame clones only, minus some. The table shows a few hundred thousand clones, with roughly a fifth occurring only once. Concerning this clone: What it binds is not known.

V gave up 0 bases and J gave up 14 bases, with 11 bases separating them. Germline CDR1 reads SGHAT; CDR2 reads FQNNGV. The CDR3 sequence is 12 residues long. The sample was naive CD4+ T cells from blood. The source is a woman aged 18 to 35 in good health. This sequence joins TRBV11-2 and TRBJ2-1, with D unresolved. CDR3 nucleotides: TGTGCCAGCAGCTTAGACGCGCTGTATGAGTTCTTC. This encodes CASSLDALYEFF.